Included here is one T cell receptor (beta chain) sequence, with context. Antigen unknown. The data belong to a study of shared clonotypes between healthy human individuals. Across several immunoSEQ plates, the genomic DNA of each subset was split evenly. The assay was immunoSEQ multiplex PCR, and TCRdb's table has in-frame clones only and misses some. The sample records hundreds of thousands of clones, about 97% being singletons. Notes on the study in general: Across a few donors, naive CD4 shared 5% to 6.5%, naive CD8 about 3.2%, memory CD4 about 2.5%, memory CD8 about 0.4%.

The V gene lost 5 bases and the J gene lost 0 bases, with 2 bases spanning the gap. This CDR3 has 12 amino acids. CDR1 is MNHEY, CDR2 SVGAGI, per germline. Sequencing was performed on naive CD4+ T cells sorted from blood. Subset: CD45RA+ positively selected. The TCR was taken from a woman in her 30s in good health. This chain connects TRBV6-5 to TRBJ1-5, with unresolved D. This chain's CDR3 is CASSNSNQPQHF. CDR3 coding DNA: TGTGCCAGCAGTAATAGCAATCAGCCCCAGCATTTT.